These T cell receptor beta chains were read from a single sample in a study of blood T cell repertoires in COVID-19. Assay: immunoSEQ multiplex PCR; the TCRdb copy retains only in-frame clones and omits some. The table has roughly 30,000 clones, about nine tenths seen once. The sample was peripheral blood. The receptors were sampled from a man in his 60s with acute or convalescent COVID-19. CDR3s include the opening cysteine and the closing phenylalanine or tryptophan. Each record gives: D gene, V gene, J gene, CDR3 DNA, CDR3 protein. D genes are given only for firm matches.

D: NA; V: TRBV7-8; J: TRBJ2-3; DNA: TGTGCCAGCAGCTTAGCTTACGACCCAAGACTGGATACGCAGTATTTT; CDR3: CASSLAYDPRLDTQYF
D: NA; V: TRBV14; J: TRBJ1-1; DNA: TGTGCCAGCAGCCCCCGGTTGAACACTGAAGCTTTCTTT; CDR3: CASSPRLNTEAFF
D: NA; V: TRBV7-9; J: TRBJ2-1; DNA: TGTGCCAGCAGCTCTGGGCGGGTTAATGAGCAGTTCTTC; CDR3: CASSSGRVNEQFF
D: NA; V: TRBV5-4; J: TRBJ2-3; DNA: TGTGCCAGCAGCTTGGCGGGGATCACAGATACGCAGTATTTT; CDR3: CASSLAGITDTQYF
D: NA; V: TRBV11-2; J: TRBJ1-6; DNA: TGTGCCAGCGGACCACAGGGTTTGTCACCCCTCCACTTT; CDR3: CASGPQGLSPLHF
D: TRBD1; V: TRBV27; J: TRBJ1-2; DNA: TGTGCCAGCAGTTCCGACAGGGGGTCTCCCTATGGCTACACCTTC; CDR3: CASSSDRGSPYGYTF
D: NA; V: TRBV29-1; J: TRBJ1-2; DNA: TGCAGCGTTGAAGCAGGGTGGTATGGCTACACCTTC; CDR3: CSVEAGWYGYTF
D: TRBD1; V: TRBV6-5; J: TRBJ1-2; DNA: TGTGCCAGCAACCGGGACAGGGGCTACACCTTC; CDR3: CASNRDRGYTF
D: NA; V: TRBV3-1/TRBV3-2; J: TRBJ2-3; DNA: TGTGCCAGCAGCCAGGCCGGGACTCCTAGCACAGATACGCAGTATTTT; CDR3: CASSQAGTPSTDTQYF
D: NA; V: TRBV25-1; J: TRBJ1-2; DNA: TGTGCCAGCAGTGAATCGGGTGTTCGGTATGGCTACACCTTC; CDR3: CASSESGVRYGYTF
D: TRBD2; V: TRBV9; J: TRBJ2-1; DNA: TGTGCCAGCAGCGTAGAACTAGCGGACTACAATGAGCAGTTCTTC; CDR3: CASSVELADYNEQFF
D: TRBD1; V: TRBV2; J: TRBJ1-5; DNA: TGTGCCAGCAATCGGGACAGCCCAAGGAATCAGCCCCAGCATTTT; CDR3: CASNRDSPRNQPQHF
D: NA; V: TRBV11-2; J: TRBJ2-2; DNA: TGTGCCAGCAAAGGTCCCGAGGGCACCGGGGAGCTGTTTTTT; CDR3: CASKGPEGTGELFF
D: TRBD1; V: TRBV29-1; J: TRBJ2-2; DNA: TGCAGCGTTAGTCCCGGGACAGGGCGTAGCGGGGAGCTGTTTTTT; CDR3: CSVSPGTGRSGELFF
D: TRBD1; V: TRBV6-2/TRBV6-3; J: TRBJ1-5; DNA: TGTGCCAGCAGTGCCCGCGGGACAGTCAATCAGCCCCAGCATTTT; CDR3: CASSARGTVNQPQHF
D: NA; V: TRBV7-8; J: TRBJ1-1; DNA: TGTGCCAGCAGCTTAGTAGGGGTGAACACTGAAGCTTTCTTT; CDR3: CASSLVGVNTEAFF
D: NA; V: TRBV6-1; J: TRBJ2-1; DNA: TGTGCCAGCAGTGAATTCGGGGGGCACTCCTACAATGAGCAGTTCTTC; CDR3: CASSEFGGHSYNEQFF